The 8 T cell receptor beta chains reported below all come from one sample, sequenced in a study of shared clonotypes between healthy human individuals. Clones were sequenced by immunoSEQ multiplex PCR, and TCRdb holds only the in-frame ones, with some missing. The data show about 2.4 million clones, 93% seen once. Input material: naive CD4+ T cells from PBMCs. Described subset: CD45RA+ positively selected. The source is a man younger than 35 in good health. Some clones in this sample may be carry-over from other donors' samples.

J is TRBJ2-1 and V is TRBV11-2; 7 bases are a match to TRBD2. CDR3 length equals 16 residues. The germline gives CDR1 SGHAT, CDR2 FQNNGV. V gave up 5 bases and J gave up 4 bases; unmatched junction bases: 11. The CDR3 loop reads CASSLGRLADYNEQFF. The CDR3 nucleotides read TGTGCCAGCAGCCTAGGCAGGCTAGCGGATTACAATGAGCAGTTCTTC.

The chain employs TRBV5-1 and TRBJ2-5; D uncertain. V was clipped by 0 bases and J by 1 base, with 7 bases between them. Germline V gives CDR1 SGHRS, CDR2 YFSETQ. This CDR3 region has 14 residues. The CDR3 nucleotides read TGCGCCAGCAGCTTGGCTAACCTCCAAGAGACCCAGTACTTC. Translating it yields CASSLANLQETQYF.

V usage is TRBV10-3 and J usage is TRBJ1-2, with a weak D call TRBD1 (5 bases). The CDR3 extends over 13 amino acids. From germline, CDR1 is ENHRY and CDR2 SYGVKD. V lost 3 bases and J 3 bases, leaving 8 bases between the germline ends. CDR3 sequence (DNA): TGTGCCATCAGTGACTGGGGGGACTATGGCTACACCTTC. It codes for CAISDWGDYGYTF.

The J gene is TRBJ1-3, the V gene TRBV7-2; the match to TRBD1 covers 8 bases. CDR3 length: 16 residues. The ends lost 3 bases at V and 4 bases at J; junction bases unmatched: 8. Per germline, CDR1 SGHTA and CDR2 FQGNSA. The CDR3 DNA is TGTGCCAGCAGCTTCTATCAGGGGGCGAGAGGAAACACCATATATTTT. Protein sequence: CASSFYQGARGNTIYF.

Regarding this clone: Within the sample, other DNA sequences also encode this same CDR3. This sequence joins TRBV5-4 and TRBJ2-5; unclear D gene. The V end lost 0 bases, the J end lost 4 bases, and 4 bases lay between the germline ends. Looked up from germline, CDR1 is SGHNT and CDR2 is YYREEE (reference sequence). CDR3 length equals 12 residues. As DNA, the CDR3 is TGTGCCAGCAGCTTGGGGCGAGAGACCCAGTACTTC. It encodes CASSLGRETQYF.

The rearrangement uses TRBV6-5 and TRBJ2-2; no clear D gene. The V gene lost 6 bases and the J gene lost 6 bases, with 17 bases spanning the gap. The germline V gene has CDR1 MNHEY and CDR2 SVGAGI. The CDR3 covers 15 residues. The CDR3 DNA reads TGTGCCAGCAGAACCTCGACCCGAGCATCCGGGGAGCTGTTTTTT. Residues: CASRTSTRASGELFF.

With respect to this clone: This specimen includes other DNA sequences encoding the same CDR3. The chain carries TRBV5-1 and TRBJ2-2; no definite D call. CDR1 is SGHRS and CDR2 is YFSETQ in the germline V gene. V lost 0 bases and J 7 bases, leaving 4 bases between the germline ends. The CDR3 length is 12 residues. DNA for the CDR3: TGCGCCAGCAGCTTGGAAGTCGGGGAGCTGTTTTTT. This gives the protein CASSLEVGELFF.

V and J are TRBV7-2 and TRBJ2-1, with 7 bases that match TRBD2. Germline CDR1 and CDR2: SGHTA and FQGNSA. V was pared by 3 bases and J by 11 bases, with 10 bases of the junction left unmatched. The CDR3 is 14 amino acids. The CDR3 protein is CASSLALAREKQFF. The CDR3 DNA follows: TGTGCCAGCAGCTTGGCACTCGCGCGGGAGAAGCAGTTCTTC.